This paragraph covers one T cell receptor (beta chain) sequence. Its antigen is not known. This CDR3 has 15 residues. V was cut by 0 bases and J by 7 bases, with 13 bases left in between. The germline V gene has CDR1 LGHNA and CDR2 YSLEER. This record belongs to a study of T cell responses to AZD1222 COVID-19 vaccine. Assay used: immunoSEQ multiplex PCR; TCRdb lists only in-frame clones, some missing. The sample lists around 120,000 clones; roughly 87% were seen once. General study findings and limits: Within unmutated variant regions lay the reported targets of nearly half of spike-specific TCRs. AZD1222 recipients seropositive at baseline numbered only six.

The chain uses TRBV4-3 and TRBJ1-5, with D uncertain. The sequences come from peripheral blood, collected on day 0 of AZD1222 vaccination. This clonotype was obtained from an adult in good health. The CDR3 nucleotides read TGCGCCAGCAGCCAAGAAGTGTCAGTCGGCCAGCCCCAGCATTTT. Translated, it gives CASSQEVSVGQPQHF.